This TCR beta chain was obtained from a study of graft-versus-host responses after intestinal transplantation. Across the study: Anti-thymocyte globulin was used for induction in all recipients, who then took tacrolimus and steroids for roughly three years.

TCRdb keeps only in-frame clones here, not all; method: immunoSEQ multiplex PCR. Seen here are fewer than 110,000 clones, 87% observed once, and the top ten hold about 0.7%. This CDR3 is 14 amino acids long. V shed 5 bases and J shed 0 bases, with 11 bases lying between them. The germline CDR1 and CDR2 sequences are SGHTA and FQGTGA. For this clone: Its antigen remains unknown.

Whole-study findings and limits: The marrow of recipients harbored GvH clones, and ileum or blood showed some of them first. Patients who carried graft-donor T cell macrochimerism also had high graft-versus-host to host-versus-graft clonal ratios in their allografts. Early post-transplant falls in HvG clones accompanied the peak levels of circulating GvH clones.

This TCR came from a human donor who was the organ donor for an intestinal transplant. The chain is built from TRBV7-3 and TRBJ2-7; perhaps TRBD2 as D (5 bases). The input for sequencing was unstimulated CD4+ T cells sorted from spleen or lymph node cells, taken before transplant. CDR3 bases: TGTGCCAGCAGCCCCAGCGGTAGCTCCTACGAGCAGTACTTC. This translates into CASSPSGSSYEQYF.